A selection of T cell receptor beta chains follows, all from one sample in a study of regulatory T cells in long-lasting Graves disease. Each CDR3 protein gets one entry after TCRdb re-called the multiplex PCR reads with MiXCR. The data contain 700,000 or so distinct CDR3 sequences, roughly 30% of them singletons. Source: peripheral blood mononuclear cells (PBMCs), taken when the disease was refractory, from a patient treated with antithyroid drugs. The receptors stem from a female donor with Graves disease. CDR3s include the opening cysteine and the closing phenylalanine or tryptophan. The D gene is left open where the match is weak. Clone size is stated in some rows and not others, as once, few, many or a class when expanded.

TRBJ1-5 | 13 | many | TRBV12-3/TRBV12-4 | NA | TGTGCCAGCAGCCCAGGAGGAGGTCAGCCCCAGCATTTT | CASSPGGGQPQHF
TRBJ2-2 | 16 | NA | TRBV29-1 | TRBD2 | TGCAGCGTTTATGGACTAGCGGGAGCGAACACCGGGGAGCTGTTTTTT | CSVYGLAGANTGELFF
TRBJ1-1 | 17 | few | TRBV29-1 | NA | TGCAGCGTTGAGAGGGCGACGGGAGGGGTCATGAACACTGAAGCTTTCTTT | CSVERATGGVMNTEAFF
TRBJ1-6 | 14 | few | TRBV10-3 | TRBD1 | TGTGCCAGCAGGGACAGCTGGGGTAATTCACCCCTCCACTTT | CASRDSWGNSPLHF
TRBJ2-5 | 15 | many | TRBV6-2/TRBV6-3 | NA | TGTGCCAGCAGTTACTCGAGAGGGTTCCAAGAGACCCAGTACTTC | CASSYSRGFQETQYF
TRBJ1-1 | 13 | NA | TRBV27 | NA | TGTGCCAGCCTGGAGGAGGGGAGCACTGAAGCTTTCTTT | CASLEEGSTEAFF
TRBJ1-2 | 14 | many | TRBV7-9 | TRBD1 | TGTGCCAGCAGCTTAGGGACAGGGCACTATGGCTACACCTTC | CASSLGTGHYGYTF
TRBJ1-1 | 15 | many | TRBV28 | NA | TGTGCCAGCAGTCCCTCGGGACCGGTAAACACTGAAGCTTTCTTT | CASSPSGPVNTEAFF
TRBJ2-4 | 16 | NA | TRBV27 | NA | TGTGCCAGCAGTTTAGGAGGACCTATAGCCAAAAACACTCAGTACTTC | CASSLGGPIAKNTQYF
TRBJ1-1 | 16 | few | TRBV5-1 | NA | TGCGCCAGCAGCCCCCACATAAACGCGGGGAACACTGAAGCTTTCTTT | CASSPHINAGNTEAFF
TRBJ1-2 | 13 | NA | TRBV6-1 | TRBD1 | TGTGCCAGCCGGGCAGGGGGCAACTATGGCTACACCTTC | CASRAGGNYGYTF
TRBJ1-1 | 15 | NA | TRBV7-8 | NA | TGTGCCAGCAGCCCCTCCGGATGGGGGGCCACTGAAGCTTTCTTT | CASSPSGWGATEAFF
TRBJ2-5 | 17 | many | TRBV10-3 | TRBD1 | TGTGCCATCAGTGAGTCGGCCGGGACAGGGGGAAAAGAGACCCAGTACTTC | CAISESAGTGGKETQYF
TRBJ2-7 | 11 | few | TRBV11-2 | NA | TGTGCCAGCAGCTTAGGAGACTCCCCGTCGTTC | CASSLGDSPSF
TRBJ2-7 | 14 | many | TRBV27 | TRBD1 | TGTGCCAGCAGTAAATTTCAGGGGGCAGACGAGCAGTACTTC | CASSKFQGADEQYF
TRBJ2-7 | 17 | NA | TRBV28 | TRBD2 | TGTGCCAGCAGTTTTTTACACCGGGACTATAGCTCCTACGAGCAGTACTTC | CASSFLHRDYSSYEQYF
TRBJ2-5 | 15 | few | TRBV7-2 | NA | TGTGCCAGCAGCTTTATAGGGGGGGTCCAAGAGACCCAGTACTTC | CASSFIGGVQETQYF
TRBJ1-6 | 14 | NA | TRBV7-3 | NA | TGTGCCAGCAGCTTAAGCGTGAGAAATTCACCCCTCCACTTT | CASSLSVRNSPLHF
TRBJ2-7 | 14 | NA | TRBV7-9 | TRBD2 | TGTGCCAGCAGCCCTAGCGGGAGTAGGTACGAGCAGTACTTC | CASSPSGSRYEQYF
TRBJ1-2 | 15 | NA | TRBV5-6 | NA | TGTGCCAGCAGCCCGCGCTCGCGGGGGGCTAACGGCTACACCTTC | CASSPRSRGANGYTF
TRBJ1-5 | 15 | NA | TRBV9 | TRBD1 | TGTGCCAGCAGCGTAGGCGATACAGGGGACGGGCCCCAGCATTTT | CASSVGDTGDGPQHF
TRBJ2-7 | 12 | few | TRBV6-1 | NA | TGTGCCAGCAGTTACGCCCGCTACGAGCAGTACTTC | CASSYARYEQYF
TRBJ2-7 | 17 | NA | TRBV3-1 | NA | TGTGCCAGCAGCCAACTCGGGGGCGAATCGTCCCTCTACGAGCAGTACTTC | CASSQLGGESSLYEQYF
TRBJ2-2 | 14 | NA | TRBV19 | NA | TGTGCCAGTACACGACAGACGAACACCGGGGAGCTGTTTTTT | CASTRQTNTGELFF
TRBJ2-2 | 11 | NA | TRBV3-1 | NA | TGTGCCAGCAGCCGTTCCGGGGAGCTGTTTTTT | CASSRSGELFF
TRBJ1-5 | 16 | few | TRBV15 | NA | TGTGCCACCAGCAGAGTTGGAACACTTAGCAATCAGCCCCAGCATTTT | CATSRVGTLSNQPQHF
TRBJ1-2 | 13 | NA | TRBV3-1 | TRBD1 | TGTGCCAGCAGACAGGGGCTAGGCTATGGCTACACCTTC | CASRQGLGYGYTF
TRBJ1-1 | 18 | few | TRBV25-1 | TRBD1 | TGTGCCAGCCTCTCACCATGGGACAGGGGGGAGTCGGGCACTGAAGCTTTCTTT | CASLSPWDRGESGTEAFF
TRBJ1-1 | 14 | NA | TRBV10-1 | NA | TGCGCCAGCAGTGAGTCCGTGGCGAAAACTGAAGCTTTCTTT | CASSESVAKTEAFF
TRBJ1-4 | 16 | few | TRBV6-1 | NA | TGTGCCAGCAGTGAAACTCGTGACAGAATCGATGAAAAACTGTTTTTT | CASSETRDRIDEKLFF
TRBJ1-1 | 14 | many | TRBV28 | NA | TGTGCCAGCAGTTTCGGGCGGTTGAACACTGAAGCTTTCTTT | CASSFGRLNTEAFF
TRBJ1-1 | 15 | many | TRBV27 | NA | TGTGCCAGCAGTATCTCGGGGGGCAGGTACACTGAAGCTTTCTTT | CASSISGGRYTEAFF
TRBJ1-1 | 18 | many | TRBV2 | NA | TGTGCCAGCAGCGACGACCCCCGCTGGGGGTGGAGGAACACTGAAGCTTTCTTT | CASSDDPRWGWRNTEAFF
TRBJ2-7 | 17 | many | TRBV27 | TRBD2 | TGTGCCAGCACCCCGGGACTAGCGGGAGCCTCTCGGGACGAGCAGTACTTC | CASTPGLAGASRDEQYF
TRBJ1-2 | 12 | NA | TRBV29-1 | TRBD1 | TGCAGCGGGGATGACGACAGGGGCGGCTACACCTTC | CSGDDDRGGYTF
TRBJ1-2 | 16 | NA | TRBV20-1 | TRBD1 | TGCAGTGCTAGAATCCCCGGGACAGGGGTAAACTATGGCTACACCTTC | CSARIPGTGVNYGYTF
TRBJ1-4 | 13 | few | TRBV5-1 | TRBD1 | TGCGCCAGCAGCCCGGACAGGAATGAAAAACTGTTTTTT | CASSPDRNEKLFF
TRBJ1-5 | 14 | NA | TRBV11-2 | NA | TGTGCCAGCAGTTATACCGGTAGGGATCAGCCCCAGCATTTT | CASSYTGRDQPQHF
TRBJ2-7 | 15 | few | TRBV11-2 | TRBD2 | TGTGCCAGCAGGTGGAGGGGTAGCGGGTCCTACGAGCAGTACTTC | CASRWRGSGSYEQYF
TRBJ1-6 | 16 | NA | TRBV25-1 | NA | TGTGCCAGCAGTGACTCTGGACAGCGGTATAATTCACCCCTCCACTTT | CASSDSGQRYNSPLHF
TRBJ2-7 | 15 | few | TRBV7-2 | TRBD2 | TGTGCCAGCAGCTTAGGTTCGGGACTAGGCTACGAGCAGTACTTC | CASSLGSGLGYEQYF
TRBJ1-2 | 15 | few | TRBV6-1 | NA | TGTGCCAGCAAAGACGCCGGGACGGAAGGCTATGGCTACACCTTC | CASKDAGTEGYGYTF
TRBJ1-2 | 13 | NA | TRBV6-1 | TRBD1 | TGTGCCAGCAGACAGGACAGGAGTTATGGCTACACCTTC | CASRQDRSYGYTF
TRBJ2-1 | 15 | NA | TRBV11-3 | TRBD2 | TGTGCCAGCAGCGTTGGACTAGCGGAGGACAATGAGCAGTTCTTC | CASSVGLAEDNEQFF
TRBJ2-7 | 18 | few | TRBV12-3/TRBV12-4 | NA | TGTGCCAGCAGTGATTGGGCGTTGGGCAAGCCAAGTAACTACGAGCAGTACTTC | CASSDWALGKPSNYEQYF
TRBJ1-3 | 13 | NA | TRBV14 | NA | TGTGCCAGCAGCCAAAGGGTTAAGAACACCATATATTTT | CASSQRVKNTIYF
TRBJ2-7 | 16 | NA | TRBV27 | TRBD2 | TGTGCCAGCAAACACGACCCTAGCGGGAGTTTTTACGAGCAGTACTTC | CASKHDPSGSFYEQYF
TRBJ1-3 | 13 | few | TRBV2 | NA | TGTGCCAGCGAAGGGCAGACTGGAAACACCATATATTTT | CASEGQTGNTIYF
TRBJ1-2 | 13 | NA | TRBV30 | NA | TGTGCCTGGAATCTGGGGAGCGGAGATGGCTACACCTTC | CAWNLGSGDGYTF
TRBJ2-2 | 15 | NA | TRBV6-5 | NA | TGTGCCAGCAGTTACGTCGGACAGCAAATCGGGGAGCTGTTTTTT | CASSYVGQQIGELFF
TRBJ1-1 | 15 | NA | TRBV7-9 | NA | TGTGCCAGCAGCTCTTTCTCAGGGCGCGGGACTGAAGCTTTCTTT | CASSSFSGRGTEAFF
TRBJ1-1 | 14 | many | TRBV28 | NA | TGTGCCAGCATCCCCGCAGGATCGAACACTGAAGCTTTCTTT | CASIPAGSNTEAFF
TRBJ1-1 | 14 | NA | TRBV29-1 | TRBD1 | TGCAGCGTTGACGAGACAGGGATGAACACTGAAGCTTTCTTT | CSVDETGMNTEAFF
TRBJ2-5 | 13 | NA | TRBV28 | TRBD1 | TGTGCCAGCACTCCCGGACAGGGCGAGACCCAGTACTTC | CASTPGQGETQYF
TRBJ2-6 | 15 | NA | TRBV6-1 | NA | TGTGCCAGCAGTGACAGGTTCTCTGGGGCCAACGTCCTGACTTTC | CASSDRFSGANVLTF
TRBJ2-1 | 14 | NA | TRBV6-1 | TRBD1 | TGTGCCAGCAGTCAACGGGACAGGGGCAATGAGCAGTTCTTC | CASSQRDRGNEQFF